The sequence of this T cell receptor beta chain was determined in a study of neurological immune-mediated disorders. From the 5' RACE reads, TCRdb called clonotypes with MiXCR, one entry per CDR3 protein. The table shows 65,000 to 85,000 distinct CDR3 sequences, with about 3% occurring only once. The CDR3 is 12 residues long. CDR1 is MNHNY, CDR2 SVGAGI, per germline (reference sequence). Comments on this clonotype: A clone one base away is much larger, so this may be a read error.

The sequenced material came from PBMCs. The clonotype was recovered from a woman between 45 and 65 years old with multiple sclerosis. The chain carries TRBV6-6 and TRBJ2-4; the D is unclear. CDR3 nucleotide sequence: TGTGACAGCCGAGAGGCCAAAAACATTCAGTACTTC. It yields the protein CDSREAKNIQYF.